This TCR beta chain was observed in a study of CD8 T cells in ankylosing spondylitis. Study results and caveats: Characteristic, it appeared, of ankylosing spondylitis blood was a TCR beta motif of roughly eight highly homologous variants. Reported data indicate significant enrichment of disease-linked clones within matched ankylosing spondylitis synovial fluid.

Germline CDR1 reads KGHDR; CDR2 reads SFDVKD. V dropped 6 bases and J dropped 2; count of bases not matched to a gene: 6. The CDR3 is 14 amino acids. Via MiXCR, TCRdb re-called the 5' RACE reads, giving one row per CDR3 protein. The sample lists roughly 450,000 distinct CDR3 sequences; 20% to 30% were seen once. In the case of this clonotype: What it binds is unknown.

Sequenced material: blood, either unsorted or a sorted T cell fraction (not recorded which). The rearrangement uses TRBV24-1 and TRBJ2-7, with 7 bases identical to TRBD2. This TCR came from a male donor with ankylosing spondylitis. The CDR3, as DNA: TGTGCCACCAGTCCGGGGGGTACTACCTACGAGCAGTACTTC. It encodes CATSPGGTTYEQYF.